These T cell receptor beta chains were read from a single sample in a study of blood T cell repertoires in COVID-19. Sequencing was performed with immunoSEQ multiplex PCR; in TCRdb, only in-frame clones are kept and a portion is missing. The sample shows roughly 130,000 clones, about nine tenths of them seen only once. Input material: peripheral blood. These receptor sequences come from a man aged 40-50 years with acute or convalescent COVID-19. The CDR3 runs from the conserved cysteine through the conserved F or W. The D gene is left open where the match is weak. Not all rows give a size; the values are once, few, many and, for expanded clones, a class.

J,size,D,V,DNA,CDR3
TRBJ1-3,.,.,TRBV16,TGTGCCAGCAGCCAAAGTTGGAGGGGAGGAAACACCATATATTTT,CASSQSWRGGNTIYF
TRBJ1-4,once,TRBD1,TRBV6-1,TGTGCCAGCAGTGAATTCGGACAGGGCTATTCTAATGAAAAACTGTTTTTT,CASSEFGQGYSNEKLFF
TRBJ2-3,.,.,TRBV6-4,TGTGCCAGCAGAAAAGGGAGTGGCCAAGCTAGCACAGATACGCAGTATTTT,CASRKGSGQASTDTQYF
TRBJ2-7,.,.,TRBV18,TGTGCCAGCTCATCCAGGTCGACGGGGACCTACGAGCAGTACTTC,CASSSRSTGTYEQYF
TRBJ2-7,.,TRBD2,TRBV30,TGTGCCCGTACCTCTAGCGGGGGGTATTCCGAGCAGTACTTC,CARTSSGGYSEQYF
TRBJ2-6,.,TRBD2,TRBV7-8,TGTGCCAGCAGCTTAGGGGGAGGGTTCTCTGGGGCCAACGTCCTGACTTTC,CASSLGGGFSGANVLTF
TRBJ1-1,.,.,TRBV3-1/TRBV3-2,TGTGCCAGCAGCTCCAGGGTTGGGGCTGAAGCTTTCTTT,CASSSRVGAEAFF
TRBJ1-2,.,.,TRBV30,TGTGCCTGGTCCCGTAGGGGCAGGAGCTATGGCTACACCTTC,CAWSRRGRSYGYTF
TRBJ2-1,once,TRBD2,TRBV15,TGTGCCACCAGCAGGTATCTGGCGGGAGGGTACAATGAGCAGTTCTTC,CATSRYLAGGYNEQFF
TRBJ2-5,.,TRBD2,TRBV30,TGTGCCTGGAAGGTAGCGGGCGTACAAGAGACCCAGTACTTC,CAWKVAGVQETQYF
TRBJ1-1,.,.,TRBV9,TGTGCCAGCAGCGTAGGAGCCGCCGGGTCCAAAAACACTGAAGCTTTCTTT,CASSVGAAGSKNTEAFF
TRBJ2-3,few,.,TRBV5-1,TGCGCCAGCAGCGGATCATATGGGAGCGCAGATACGCAGTATTTT,CASSGSYGSADTQYF
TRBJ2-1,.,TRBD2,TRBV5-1,TGCGCCAGCAGCCCTCAGCGGGATTACTACAATGAGCAGTTCTTC,CASSPQRDYYNEQFF
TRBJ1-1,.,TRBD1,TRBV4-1,TGCGCCAGCAGCGCACGACAGGGCGGTACTGAAGCTTTCTTT,CASSARQGGTEAFF
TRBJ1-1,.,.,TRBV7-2,TGTGCCAGCAGCTTAGACCACAGAAAGAACACTGAAGCTTTCTTT,CASSLDHRKNTEAFF
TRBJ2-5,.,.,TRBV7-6,TGTGCCTCCGGGGAGGGGGGAGAGACCCAGTACTTC,CASGEGGETQYF
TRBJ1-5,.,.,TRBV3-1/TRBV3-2,TGTGCCAGCAGGGGAGCGAGAAATCAGCCCCAGCATTTT,CASRGARNQPQHF
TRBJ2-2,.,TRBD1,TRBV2,TGTGCCAGCAGATCCGGGACAGGCGTTCCCGGGGAGCTGTTTTTT,CASRSGTGVPGELFF
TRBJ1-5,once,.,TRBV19,TGTGCCAGTAGTATACAGGGGAGCAATCAGCCCCAGCATTTT,CASSIQGSNQPQHF
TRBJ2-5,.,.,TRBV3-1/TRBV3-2,TGTGCCAGCAGCCAAGAATCGCGGGCCCAACAAGAGACCCAGTACTTC,CASSQESRAQQETQYF
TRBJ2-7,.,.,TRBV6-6,TGTGCCAGCAGCTTGTACAACTCCTACGAGCAGTACTTC,CASSLYNSYEQYF
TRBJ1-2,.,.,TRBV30,TGTGCCTGGAGTATCGAGTTTAACTATGGCTACACCTTC,CAWSIEFNYGYTF
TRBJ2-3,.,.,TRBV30,TGTGCCTGGAGCAGGGGCTCAGTAATGGATACGCAGTATTTT,CAWSRGSVMDTQYF
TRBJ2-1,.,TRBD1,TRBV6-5,TGTGCCAGCAGTTACCGCCAGGGGGCGAATGAGCAGTTCTTC,CASSYRQGANEQFF
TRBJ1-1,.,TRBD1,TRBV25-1,TGTGCCAGCAGTTCACAGGGGAGGACTGAAGCTTTCTTT,CASSSQGRTEAFF